This T cell receptor beta chain was captured by sequencing in a study of blood T cell repertoires in COVID-19. Whole-study context: The United States, Italy and Spain supplied acute and convalescent COVID-19 samples.

The CDR3 runs 15 residues. From germline, CDR1 is MGHRA and CDR2 YSYEKL. Trimming took 4 bases from V and 7 from J, leaving 17 bases between them. TCRdb keeps only in-frame clones here, not all; method: immunoSEQ multiplex PCR. The sample includes approximately 270,000 clones, 86% seen only once; the top ten take roughly 8.5%. J is TRBJ1-5 and V is TRBV4-1, with TRBD1 as a possible D gene (5 bases). The TCR sequence derives from a man between 40 and 49 years old with active or convalescent COVID-19. The specimen sequenced was peripheral blood. The CDR3 loop is CASSLWDGGDQPQHF. The DNA for the CDR3 is TGCGCCAGCAGCCTCTGGGACGGAGGGGACCAGCCCCAGCATTTT.